The rows below give T cell receptor beta chains drawn from one sample of a study of T cell responses to AZD1222 COVID-19 vaccine. Here immunoSEQ multiplex PCR was the method, and the copy in TCRdb shows in-frame clones only, minus some. Of approximately 90,000 clones detected, approximately 87% appear once; the ten largest clones hold around 7.7%. Sequenced here: peripheral blood, sampled on day 0 of AZD1222 vaccination. The receptor set was obtained from an adult in good health. CDR3s include the opening cysteine and the closing phenylalanine or tryptophan. Some rows mark clone size as missing; the rest say once, few, many or name a class of expanded clone.

>TRBV7-9|NA
CASSSTGNTEAFF
>TRBV6-2/TRBV6-3|NA
CASSHPGQPQFSYGYTF
>TRBV14|NA
CASSQVGGLAYNEQFF
>TRBV7-2|NA
CASSYGTSGGIYNEQFF
>TRBV25-1|few
CASSTWGGGNTIYF
>TRBV5-1|NA
CASSLGTSGRGEQFF
>TRBV19|NA
CASSIDRGSYEQYF
>TRBV4-2|once
CASSQAHRDQNTEAFF
>TRBV5-8|NA
CASSFWGTGELFF
>TRBV19|NA
CASTPWVGNTSPNYGYTF
>TRBV7-3|NA
CASSVDGGKVGELFF
>TRBV27|NA
CASSPRAGTSRSYEQYF
>TRBV4-1|NA
CASSQDPRVETYEQYF
>TRBV11-2|NA
CASRAGSPNTGELFF
>TRBV19|few
CASQRMNTEAFF
>TRBV19|NA
CASSILGSGNEAFF
>TRBV28|few
CASSLSYQVGTASYEQYF
>TRBV29-1|few
CSVEREGEKYEQFF
>TRBV6-5|NA
CASRRRVGDTGELFF
>TRBV19|NA
CASRRRELNYGYTF
>TRBV7-9|NA
CASSSRGLNEQFF
>TRBV19|few
CASSEVRNTEAFF
>TRBV5-1|NA
CASSVQGTGAGNTIYF
>TRBV28|NA
CASGSMRLWGNQPQHF
>TRBV21-1|NA
CASSKVWDRGKQETQYF
>TRBV19|NA
CASSGRGANEKLFF
>TRBV7-5|NA
CARSPGGGETEAFF
>TRBV20-1|NA
CSAPPGNGYTF
>TRBV6-5|few
CASKTPQSRKQYF
>TRBV3-1/TRBV3-2|NA
CASSRKNGYNEQFF
>TRBV24-1|NA
CATSEGDSHTEAFF
>TRBV19|few
CASKWTGELFF
>TRBV28|few
CASTRWLSNQPQHF
>TRBV19|few
CATSGQANTEAFF
>TRBV6-9|NA
CASSSSDFSGSSYEQYF
>TRBV7-2|NA
CASSSGGGDYGYTF
>TRBV3-1/TRBV3-2|NA
CASSQGPGWVNTEAFF
>TRBV20-1|NA
CSADSQAEAFF
>TRBV14|few
CASSPSPDRGGDEKLFF
>TRBV19|NA
CASSGSAGNTIYF
>TRBV4-3|NA
CASSPGTANSPLHF
>TRBV7-3|few
CASSLARGTNEKLFF
>TRBV4-1|NA
CASSQGTGGPANEQFF
>TRBV30|NA
CAWSVGGDGTEAFF
>TRBV7-2|few
CASSLASSYEQYF
>TRBV9|NA
CASSGASARQGATRDTQYF
>TRBV7-3|NA
CASSRDRGDEQYF
>TRBV5-8|NA
CASSLRTGGVETQYF
>TRBV19|NA
CASSTGQGQNYGYTF
>TRBV7-3|NA
CASSLTPPGSGANVLTF